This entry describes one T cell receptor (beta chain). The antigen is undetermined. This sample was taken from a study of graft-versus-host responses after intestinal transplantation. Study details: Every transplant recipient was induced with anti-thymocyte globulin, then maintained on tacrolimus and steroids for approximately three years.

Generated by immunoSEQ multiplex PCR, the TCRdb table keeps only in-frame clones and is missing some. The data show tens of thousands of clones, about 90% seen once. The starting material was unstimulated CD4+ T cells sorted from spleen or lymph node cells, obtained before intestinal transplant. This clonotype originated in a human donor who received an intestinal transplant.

CDR3 coding DNA: TGTGCCAGCACTCCGGAACAGGGATGGAATGAAAAACTGTTTTTT. Translation gives CASTPEQGWNEKLFF. The genes are TRBV6-1 and TRBJ1-4, with D possibly being TRBD1 (6 bases). Looked up from germline, CDR1 is MNHNS and CDR2 is SASEGT. V was pared by 7 bases and J by 5 bases, with 17 bases between. The length of the CDR3 is 15 residues.